This T cell receptor beta chain was sequenced for a study of molecular identifiers for immune sequencing clone quantification (dated by TCRdb to 2016 to 2019). Some background on the complete study: In a replicate experiment, RNA from about 20,000 or 100,000 naive CD8 T cells was split into five aliquots, four of which were sequenced. CD8 T cells were used in a methods study to benchmark molecular-identifier clustering-based TCR repertoire sequencing (MIDCIRS) and TCR RNA copy counting. Beyond this particular receptor, the publication reports: In CMV-specific effector cells, over 99% of molecules were held by clones above 20 RNA copies, whereas under 1% of molecules were held by such clones in naive cells. Without barcode sub-clustering, chimeric consensus sequences inflated TCR diversity; chimeras reached as high as 47%. Highly expanded clone sizes could be underestimated because identical TCR molecules may share a barcode. Naive libraries contained spiked-in Jurkat TCR RNA (approximately nine copies' worth), which is not part of the donor repertoire. Approximately 2.7 recovered TCR RNA copies per cell were obtained by modeling, versus roughly 9.7 by digital PCR, implying a capture efficiency of 30% to 35%. Spiked-in Jurkat TCR RNA equivalent to a single cell was reported to be detectable even among one million naive CD8 T cells.

The CDR3 spans 14 residues, from the cysteine through the phenylalanine. Here the CDR3 DNA is all that survives: 42 bases in frame from base 1. The germline V gene (reference sequence) yields SEHNR for CDR1 and FQNEAQ for CDR2. Libraries of naive CD8 T cells were generated from roughly 21,000 to 960,000 sorted cells, with 10%, 30% or 50% of the purified RNA used. On a BD FACSAria II, naive CD8 T cells were FACS-sorted as CD8+CD4-CCR7+CD45RA+ and collected into RLT Plus buffer. To test detection sensitivity, Jurkat RNA equal to around 10 TCR copies was added to samples of roughly 18,000-1,000,000 naive CD8 T cells. CD8 T cells were enriched using RosetteSep CD8+ T Cell Enrichment Cocktail and Ficoll-Paque, and the enriched cells then underwent ACK red cell lysis. Receptor amplification or capture employed PCR. TCRdb names NextSeq 500 as the instrument used. Bulk TCR libraries were generated as previously described, with the TCR primers listed in Table S5 used. The Qiagen AllPrep DNA/RNA kit was used to purify total RNA. Before analysis, reads from multiple sequencing runs of the same library were pooled. The authors processed their data as follows. Reads were retained only if their TCR constant sequence matched exactly, and those retained reads were trimmed to 150 nt and grouped according to their 12-nt molecular barcodes. Reads in each barcode group were sub-clustered using a 15% Levenshtein threshold, and a quality-weighted consensus sequence was built for each RNA molecule. Non-functional sequences were removed, as were lower-count sequences one edit away from another. On the basis of fitting two negative binomial distributions, barcode sub-clusters with fewer than 20% of the maximum read count were discarded. TCRdb passed the public sequencing reads through fastp at Q25 and MiXCR, retaining productive beta sequences. Merged by CDR3 protein, the rows form single entries marked with the most common genes and DNA. TCRdb's processing, not the authors', yielded these V and J calls. The sample table lists more than 85,000 distinct CDR3 sequences, less than 35% of them with a count of one. Jointly, the top ten make up over 8% of the sample.

Details on this clonotype: The antigen this receptor binds is unknown. A read error may account for a junction end that differs from germline.

The TCR sequence derives from a human donor in good health. Some libraries in this study had Jurkat cell RNA spiked in. The sequence links TRBV7-9 to TRBJ2-7; the D gene cannot be resolved beyond TRBD1 or TRBD2, each matching 5 bases. Sequencing input: naive CD8+ T cells from blood, with Jurkat cell RNA spiked in. The cell subset or site label here, explained by the study, means: FACS-sorted CD8+CD4-CCR7+CD45RA+ naive T cells. The CDR3 region has the sequence CVSSPPGRTYEQYF. Here is the DNA: TGTGTCAGCAGCCCCCCGGGACGGACCTACGAGCAGTACTTC.